The source of this T cell receptor (beta chain) is a study of identical twins. The CDR3 contains 14 residues. The germline V and J ends were trimmed by 1 base and 4 bases, with 11 bases remaining between them. Germline CDR1 SGHRS, CDR2 YFSETQ. The authors used template switching to add a universal primer site and gave cDNA unique molecular identifiers. TCRdb called the 5' RACE reads again in MiXCR, with one record for every CDR3 protein. The repertoire holds 450,000 or so distinct CDR3 sequences, with 12% to 15% as singletons. This sample was shared with a second study, whose subject was yellow fever vaccine responses in identical twins.

The genes are TRBV5-1 and TRBJ1-1; tentatively, D is TRBD1 (6 bases). The sequenced sample was CD4+ T cells sorted from blood. This sequence originates from a woman aged 18-29 years in good health. DNA for the CDR3: TGCGCCAGCAGCTTGTCCACAGGGTCCACTGAAGCTTTCTTT. Translated: CASSLSTGSTEAFF.